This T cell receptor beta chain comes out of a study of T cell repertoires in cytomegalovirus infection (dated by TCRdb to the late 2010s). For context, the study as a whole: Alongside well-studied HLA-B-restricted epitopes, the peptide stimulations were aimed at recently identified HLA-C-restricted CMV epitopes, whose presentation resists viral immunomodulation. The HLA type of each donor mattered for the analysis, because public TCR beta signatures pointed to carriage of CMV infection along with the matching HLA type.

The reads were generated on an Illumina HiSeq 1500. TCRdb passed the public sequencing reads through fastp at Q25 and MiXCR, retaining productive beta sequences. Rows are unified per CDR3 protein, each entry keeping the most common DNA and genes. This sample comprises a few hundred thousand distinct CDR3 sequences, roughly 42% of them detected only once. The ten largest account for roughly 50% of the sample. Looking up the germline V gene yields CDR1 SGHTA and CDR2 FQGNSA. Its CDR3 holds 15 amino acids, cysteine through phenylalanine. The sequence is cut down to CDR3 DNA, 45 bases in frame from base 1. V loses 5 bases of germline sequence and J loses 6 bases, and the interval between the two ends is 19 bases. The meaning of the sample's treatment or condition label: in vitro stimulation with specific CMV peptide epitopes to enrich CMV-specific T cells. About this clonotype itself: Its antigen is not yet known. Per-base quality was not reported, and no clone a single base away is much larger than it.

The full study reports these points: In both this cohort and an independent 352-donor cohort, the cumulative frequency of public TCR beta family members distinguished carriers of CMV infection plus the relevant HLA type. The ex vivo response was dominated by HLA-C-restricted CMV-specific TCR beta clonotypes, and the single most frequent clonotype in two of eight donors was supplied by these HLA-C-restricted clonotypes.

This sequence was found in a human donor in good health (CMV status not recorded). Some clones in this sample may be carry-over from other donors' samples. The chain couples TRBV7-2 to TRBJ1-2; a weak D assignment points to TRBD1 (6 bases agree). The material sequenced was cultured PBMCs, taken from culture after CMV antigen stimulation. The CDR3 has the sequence CASSLDGGMLDGYTF. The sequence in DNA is TGTGCCAGCAGCCTTGATGGGGGCATGTTGGATGGCTACACCTTC. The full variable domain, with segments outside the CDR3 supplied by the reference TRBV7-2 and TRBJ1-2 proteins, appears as GAGVSQSPSNKVTEKGKDVELRCDPISGHTALYWYRQSLGQGLEFLIYFQGNSAPDKSGLPSDRFSAERTGGSVSTLTIQRTQQEDSAVYLCASSLDGGMLDGYTFGSGTRLTVV.